This T cell receptor beta chain was observed in a study of CD8 T cells in Susac syndrome. The CDR3 contains 16 residues. The germline V gene has CDR1 MNHEY and CDR2 SMNVEV (reference sequence). Trimming took 3 bases from V and 4 from J, leaving 18 bases between them. RNA in amounts of about 0.45 to 1 ug was reverse transcribed with random hexamers. TCRdb reprocessed the immunoSEQ multiplex PCR reads with MiXCR, giving one entry per CDR3 protein. The sample lists approximately 130,000 distinct CDR3 sequences, 94% seen once, with 0.098% in the top ten. Sequenced input: CD4+ T cells from PBMCs. The TCR originated in a human donor in good health. This rearrangement joins TRBV27 to TRBJ1-2, with no clear D. The CDR3 spells CASSFRGSLISYGYTF. The CDR3 coding sequence is TGTGCCAGCAGTTTTCGGGGTTCTTTGATCTCCTATGGCTACACCTTC.